The source of this T cell receptor (beta chain) is a study of cytomegalovirus exposure and HLA in healthy donors (dated by TCRdb to the late 2010s). Broadly, across the study: An earlier analysis of 587 of the donors reported 250 to 300 Gb of sequence data and around 110 million unique TCR beta sequences from about 200 million T cells. Roughly 300 gigabases of sequencing data and about 92 million unique TCR sequences made up an early release that covered approximately 620 HLA-typed donors. Among the approximately 420 genotyped donors, about 85% belonged to the genetic ancestry cluster associated with self-reported Caucasian donors. The study aimed to test whether signatures of past pathogen exposure could be identified by cataloging public T cell receptors. Using immunosequencing, the study profiled T cell repertoires from 550 to 750 subjects and related those repertoires to cytomegalovirus serostatus. Along with the approximately 670-subject first cohort, a separate validation cohort of approximately 110 different subjects was used. The study combined high-throughput TCR immunosequencing, statistical association of individual TCRs with disease status, and machine learning to predict cytomegalovirus infection status. A later analysis re-analyzed previously published TCR beta repertoires from roughly 630 donors and added high-resolution HLA genotyping to study TCR occurrence patterns. The later analysis used no new phenotypic data to find candidate immune exposures, relying instead on TCR beta sequences and their occurrence across donors. To decide whether each TCR beta V gene segment behaved as functional or pseudogenic, an earlier analysis of some 540 of the donors relied on high-throughput TCR beta sequencing. Donor age, sex, ethnicity and CMV serostatus were collected together with the repertoire data. Genome-wide SNP genotypes for about 60% of the roughly 700 donors were used in a later genetic analysis, which treated that subset as a discovery cohort. All discovery cohort repertoires had been generated on a single sequencing platform. HLA typing covered class I and class II loci at four-digit resolution. The number of donors typed differed by locus, with 629-630 for A, B, C, DRB1 and DQB1, around 520 for DQA1, under 610 for DPA1, and 472 for DPB1. Because of strong linkage in the cohort, 4 to 6 DR-DQ haplotypes were treated as single units for association and clustering. Across around 400 genotyped donors of the cohort, an average of roughly 200,000 unique TCR beta nucleotide sequences per donor were sequenced, and roughly a sixth of those sequences were non-productive. The investigation overall reported the following: An association between a missense DCLRE1C variant and V-gene and J-gene trimming of TCR beta chains was found in a later genetic analysis and replicated in an independent cohort. A later analysis found that most CMV-associated TCR beta chains appeared HLA-restricted, with HLA associations seemingly driven largely by CMV exposure. The study gave a list of over 150 TCR beta chains associated with cytomegalovirus. In an earlier analysis of 587 of the donors, most TCR beta V segments appeared in productive rearrangements about 87% or about 30% of the time, broadly matching IMGT annotations. A further reported finding was that TCR beta sequences accurately predicted the HLA-A and HLA-B alleles for most subjects in the first cohort. The sequencing pipeline was judged likely to have produced a cluster of highly shared sequence variants as a technical artifact. According to the authors, the approach could potentially be generalized to other disease states and immunological phenotypes. Correlated functional status among segregating V segments might be attributable to linkage disequilibrium, but an unknown experimental factor could not be ruled out. A later genetic analysis reported fewer N-insertions in productive TCRs among donors in an Asian-associated ancestry cluster than the approximately 670-donor mean. A few of the identified cytomegalovirus-associated TCR beta chains were confirmed in vitro to be specific for cytomegalovirus antigens. Strong co-occurrence of HLA alleles, especially DR and DQ, made assigning TCR associations to individual alleles difficult. Cytomegalovirus status was reported to be diagnosed by the classifier with high specificity and sensitivity in both the original and validation cohorts. A later analysis associated about 16,000 TCR beta sequences with specific HLA alleles at a false discovery rate of 0.05. Because HLA typing was unavailable for some donors at each locus, only the typed subset was used in association tests. CMV serostatus was the only immune exposure information available for the cohort. A later analysis found that HLA-associated TCR beta chains were more clonally expanded and had lower generation probabilities than equally common non-associated chains. Because counts were too low, seventeen rarely observed V segments, including chromosome 9 orphons, were left out of the earlier analysis of 587 of the donors. Across donors, most TCR sequences were observed very rarely, whereas some public TCRs were present in many individuals. In a later analysis, several top co-occurrence clusters were reported to appear linked to parvovirus B19, influenza, CMV and Epstein-Barr virus. The cohort was sequenced for TCR beta chains only, and without alpha or paired-chain data the features that could be detected were limited. Some IMGT-functional V segments, including TRBV6-2 and TRBV6-3, could not be told apart with the 87-base-pair reads, so those segments were excluded. Roughly uniform sequencing depth across donors was assumed in presence/absence analyses, although this assumption may not hold. In a later analysis, TCR association rates were found to vary across HLA loci, with the most associated TCRs seen for DRB1 alleles and the fewest for HLA-C alleles.

Comment on this clone: The clone's antigen remains unknown. No qualities accompany the bases; no much larger clone lies one base away.

Relative to germline, V is 5 bases shorter and J is 6 bases shorter, with 17 bases between their ends. From the cysteine through the phenylalanine, the CDR3 covers 15 amino acids. Of all the DNA, just the CDR3 is kept, 45 bases in frame from base 1. In the germline V gene (reference sequence), CDR1 corresponds to SEHNR and CDR2 to FQNEAQ. Library method: the immunoSEQ multiplex PCR assay. The multiplex PCR relied on a mix of 60 forward primers for TCR Vbeta segments and 13 reverse primers for TCR Jbeta segments. A multiplex PCR assay on genomic DNA amplified the CDR3 region of rearranged TCR beta genes. On the Illumina HiSeq System, the amplified TCR beta libraries were sequenced as 87-base-pair reads. As for the authors' bioinformatics: In a later analysis, tens of millions of unique TCR beta chains were counted across the 650 to 750 repertoires, and approximately 11 million of these chains were shared by at least two donors. To remove PCR and sequencing errors, raw reads were error-corrected and collapsed into unique sequences using a nearest-neighbor algorithm that merged closely related sequences. Alignment of CDR3 sequences to IMGT reference sequences was used to assign V, D and J gene segments. For a sequence to be retained, at least a six-nucleotide match to both a V gene segment and a J gene segment was required. A rearrangement counted as productive if the CDR3 had no stop codons and remained in frame with V and J, and every other rearrangement counted as non-productive. CDR3 was defined by IMGT convention, running from the second conserved V-encoded cysteine to the conserved J-encoded phenylalanine. The earlier analysis of 587 of the donors excluded sequences that lacked an unambiguous match to a single V gene segment. An earlier analysis of a few hundred of the donors called V segments functional above 56.7% productive rearrangements and segregating when the between-donor standard deviation exceeded 5%. A statistical classification framework was built for diagnosing cytomegalovirus status from the catalog of TCR beta chain sequences. In a later analysis, V and J genes were assigned by comparing TCR nucleotide sequences against IMGT/GENE-DB human TR gene sequences. Using the TCRdist pipeline, a later analysis assigned CDR3 sequences along with most-parsimonious VDJ recombination scenarios. In a later analysis, every TCR beta chain was defined by the combination of its CDR3 amino acid sequence and its V-gene family, and reads without a unique V-gene family were dropped. A later analysis removed 450 to 600 highly shared, low-generation-probability nucleotide sequences to deal with suspected cross-contamination and a sequencing artifact. In a later analysis, a clonal expansion index was calculated for each public chain from normalized within-repertoire ranks of inferred template counts. In a later analysis, generation probabilities were computed using a VDJ recombination model fitted to out-of-frame rearrangements, and the results were checked against IGoR. A later analysis scored TCR-TCR, TCR-HLA and TCR-CMV co-occurrence with hypergeometric tests, applying a repertoire-size bias correction to TCR pairs. To estimate false discovery rates, a later analysis permuted the HLA or CMV assignments 20 times. A later analysis grouped co-occurring TCRs with DBSCAN, adding TCRdist sequence similarity when clustering within HLA-allele-positive subsets. Repertoires with fewer than 30,000 or more than 120,000 public chains, plus five repertoires with anomalous nucleotide sharing, were excluded from co-occurrence clustering. TCRdb's version of the immuneACCESS table is confined to in-frame rearrangements and falls short of the full clone set. An unresolved V gene accounts for under half of the shortfall where checked; the remainder is of unknown origin. V, J and clone size are taken as reported in that table, and D and trimming were inferred from the DNA itself. The sample table shows 210,000 or so clones, and about 83% are seen once. The ten largest make up roughly 16% of the sample.

The cohort was made up of roughly 670 healthy bone marrow donors. All cohort members were sampled while nominally healthy, although unrecorded immune exposures were likely present. The donor tested CMV seronegative, placing the donor among the 352 seronegative members of the cohort. Each donor provided a peripheral blood sample, and peripheral blood mononuclear cells were used for TCR beta sequencing. The Qiagen DNeasy Blood Extraction Kit was used to extract genomic DNA from the blood cell samples. The TCR sequence derives from a man in his forties or fifties in good health and CMV-seronegative. Sequencing was carried out using PBMCs. The chain couples TRBV7-9 to TRBJ1-5, with TRBD1 tentatively as D gene (6 bases match). The DNA sequence reads TGTGCCAGCAGCCCCGGACAGACCAAGTCTCAGCCCCAGCATTTT. Its protein product is CASSPGQTKSQPQHF.